This T cell receptor beta chain was recorded in a study of T cells in localized non-small cell lung cancer (TCRdb year 2020). In the study overall: The study examined T cell repertoires in a few hundred patients with early-stage NSCLC and compared tumors with uninvolved tumor-adjacent lungs. The mean age of the NSCLC patients was about 64 years, with 120 to 150 men and about a hundred women. The cohort consisted of a few hundred treatment-naive NSCLC patients whose localized lung tumors had been resected. Points the paper makes about the study in general: A median of roughly 60 of the top 100 tumor clones were detected in paired uninvolved adjacent lung, and around 30 of these tumor clones were also found among the top 100 clones of the paired uninvolved adjacent lung. Because multi-region sequencing of the tumors was not done, intratumor heterogeneity could not be ruled out. The highest T cell clonality was observed in uninvolved tumor-adjacent lung, where clonality exceeded that of tumor, suggesting that antigenic responses were more focused in uninvolved tumor-adjacent lung. Longer overall survival was associated with higher T cell density in blood, whereas shorter survival was associated with higher clonality in adjacent lung. Since the design was exploratory, TCR variables were selected using unadjusted p-values with no false-discovery rate correction.

At diagnosis, peripheral blood, uninvolved tumor-adjacent lung and tumor were collected and were preserved as a mix of fresh-frozen and FFPE material. For TCR repertoire profiling, blood samples were analyzed as peripheral blood mononuclear cells. In regard to this clone: The antigen this receptor binds is unknown. Base qualities are not at hand, and no much larger clone is one base apart.

The immunoSEQ Assay was used to sequence TCR beta CDR3 regions from DNA. The authors' analysis ran thus. To compute T cell density, TCR beta template counts were normalized to usable DNA, which was estimated by amplifying housekeeping genes. Richness was estimated with the preseqR package, extrapolating to 400,000 templates for PBMC samples and 120,000 templates for tissue samples. Clonality was defined by subtracting Pielou's evenness from one. Tissue-enriched TCRs were identified by differential abundance testing using productive amino-acid clonotypes, minimum total count 5 and alpha 0.1. The Jaccard Index and the Morisita Overlap Index were used to quantify repertoire overlap between compartments. GLIPH clustered TCR beta CDR3s with public tetramer-defined viral CDR3s; viral motifs required at least three viral sequences plus V-gene enrichment. Held by TCRdb, this immuneACCESS table contains in-frame sequences only and omits some clones. Under half of the omission traces to an unresolved V gene where checked; the cause of the rest is unknown. V and J calls and clone size are copied from that table; D and trimming were computed from the DNA. The sample table records about 27,000 clones; 70% to 90% of these occur just once. Of the sample, more than 13% falls within the top ten clones.

V loses 4 bases of germline sequence and J loses 7 bases, and the interval between the two ends is 8 bases. For CDR1 and CDR2, the germline V gene (reference sequence) lists WNHNN and SYGVQD. From the cysteine through the phenylalanine, the CDR3 covers 12 amino acids. Just CDR3 DNA is preserved here, 36 bases in frame from base 1. The V and J segments used are TRBV10-1 and TRBJ1-3, with the D gene not confidently named. The starting material was peripheral blood, obtained before any cancer treatment. This clonotype originated in a female donor older than 55 with stage II squamous cell lung carcinoma. This receptor has the CDR3 CASSVSRNTIYF. The DNA sequence is given as TGCGCCAGCAGTGTCAGTCGGAACACCATATATTTT.